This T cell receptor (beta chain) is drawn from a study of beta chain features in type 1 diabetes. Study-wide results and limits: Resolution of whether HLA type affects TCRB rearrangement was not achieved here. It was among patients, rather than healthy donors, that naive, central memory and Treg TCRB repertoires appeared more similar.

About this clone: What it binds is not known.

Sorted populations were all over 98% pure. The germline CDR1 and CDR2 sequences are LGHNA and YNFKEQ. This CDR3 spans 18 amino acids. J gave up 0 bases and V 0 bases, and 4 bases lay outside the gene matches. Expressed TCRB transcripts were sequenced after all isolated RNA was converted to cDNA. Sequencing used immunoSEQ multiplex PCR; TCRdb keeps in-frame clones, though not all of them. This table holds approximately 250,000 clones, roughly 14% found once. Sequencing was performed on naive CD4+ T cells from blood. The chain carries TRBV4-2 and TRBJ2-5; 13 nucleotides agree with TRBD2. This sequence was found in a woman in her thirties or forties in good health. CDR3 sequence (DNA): TGTGCCAGCAGCCAAGACAGACTAGCGGGGGGAAACCAAGAGACCCAGTACTTC. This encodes CASSQDRLAGGNQETQYF.